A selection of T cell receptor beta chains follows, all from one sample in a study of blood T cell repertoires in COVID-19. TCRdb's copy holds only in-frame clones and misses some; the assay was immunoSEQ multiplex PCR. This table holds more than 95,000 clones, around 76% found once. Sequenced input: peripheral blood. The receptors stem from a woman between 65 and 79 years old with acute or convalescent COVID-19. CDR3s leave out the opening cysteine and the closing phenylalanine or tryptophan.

ASSLEGQGSSGNTIY | TRBJ1-3 | TRBV7-9
ASSLPSAGQGIPEAF | TRBJ1-1 | TRBV7-9
ASSPHRPNTGELF | TRBJ2-2 | TRBV6-5
ATSRDFSGGHNEQF | TRBJ2-1 | TRBV15
ASSMAGSYEQY | TRBJ2-7 | TRBV19
ASSLSVPNRYGNMNTEAF | TRBJ1-1 | TRBV27
ASSQAPTGTEAF | TRBJ1-1 | TRBV4-1
ASSLWGTGGTDTQY | TRBJ2-3 | TRBV5-1
ASLPGTGSYGYT | TRBJ1-2 | TRBV5-1
ASRRGTGGHYEQY | TRBJ2-7 | TRBV3-1/TRBV3-2
ASTRTGPGELF | TRBJ2-2 | TRBV6-5
AWSGTSGGDEQF | TRBJ2-1 | TRBV30
ASSDLGGGCNEQF | TRBJ2-1 | TRBV6-4
ASSLQVNTEAF | TRBJ1-1 | TRBV4-1
ASSISQGANLH | TRBJ1-6 | TRBV19
ASSSGQGGMNTEAF | TRBJ1-1 | TRBV5-4
ASTLRDRGADTQY | TRBJ2-3 | TRBV3-1/TRBV3-2
ASSQKPALQGASAYSNQPQH | TRBJ1-5 | TRBV18
AWSGEGNQPQH | TRBJ1-5 | TRBV30
ASSQRQGVGQPQH | TRBJ1-5 | TRBV19
ASSLGGERGNQPQH | TRBJ1-5 | TRBV18
ASSSRTGVAPLH | TRBJ1-6 | TRBV27
ASSANGQGNPLEGYT | TRBJ1-2 | TRBV9
ASSLAVGVRTNEQF | TRBJ2-1 | TRBV5-1
ASSFSQGASSYT | TRBJ1-2 | TRBV19
SASESGGSQPQH | TRBJ1-5 | TRBV20-1
ASSLGDRILH | TRBJ1-6 | TRBV5-1
AGPSGEGSNYGYT | TRBJ1-2 | TRBV30
SVGTGATGELF | TRBJ2-2 | TRBV29-1
ASSPPPGLKVAEAF | TRBJ1-1 | TRBV28